These T cell receptor beta chains were read from a single sample in a study of T cells in Graves' hyperthyroidism and ophthalmopathy. TCRdb reanalysed the multiplex PCR reads using MiXCR and keeps one entry per CDR3 protein. The data show some 500,000 distinct CDR3 sequences, roughly a quarter seen once. Sequenced: blood. All receptors come from a woman in her 30s with Graves' ophthalmopathy. Each CDR3 is given with its conserved first and last residue. A D gene is named only where the DNA matches it firmly. Clone size is shown for a subset of rows, as once, few, many or a class of expanded clone.

j_call d_call v_call clone_size cdr3_aa cdr3_nt
TRBJ2-7 TRBD1 TRBV4-1 few CASSPYLDRGYEQYF TGCGCCAGCAGCCCATACTTGGACAGGGGATACGAGCAGTACTTC
TRBJ1-1 NA TRBV11-2 many CASILGGGRNTEAFF TGTGCCAGCATCCTCGGCGGGGGACGCAACACTGAAGCTTTCTTT
TRBJ2-5 NA TRBV6-5 many CASSYSTLGGETQYF TGTGCCAGCAGTTACTCGACGCTAGGGGGGGAGACCCAGTACTTC
TRBJ1-1 NA TRBV30 many CAWSELRINTEAFF TGTGCCTGGAGCGAACTCCGGATCAACACTGAAGCTTTCTTT
TRBJ2-7 NA TRBV7-8 few CASSHPTGKVYYEQYF TGTGCCAGCAGCCACCCAACAGGGAAGGTCTACTACGAGCAGTACTTC
TRBJ1-2 NA TRBV29-1 many CSVEGTGNYGYTF TGCAGCGTTGAAGGTACAGGGAACTATGGCTACACCTTC
TRBJ2-7 NA TRBV5-1 many CASSLGPADEQYF TGCGCCAGCAGCTTGGGACCGGCTGACGAGCAGTACTTC
TRBJ2-7 TRBD1 TRBV6-2/TRBV6-3 NA CASSYSLLGQGHEQYF TGTGCCAGCAGTTACTCGCTTTTGGGACAGGGCCACGAGCAGTACTTC
TRBJ2-7 NA TRBV28 few CASSPPGRRNGEQYF TGTGCCAGCAGCCCCCCCGGGAGAAGGAATGGGGAGCAGTACTTC
TRBJ2-4 NA TRBV4-1 many CASSQRGLEDIQYF TGCGCCAGCAGCCAACGGGGGCTAGAGGACATTCAGTACTTC
TRBJ1-5 NA TRBV6-5 many CASSSTGLGPQHF TGTGCCAGCAGTTCTACAGGTTTAGGGCCCCAGCATTTT
TRBJ2-7 NA TRBV27 many CASSGGLKPYEQYF TGTGCCAGCTCCGGAGGGTTGAAACCCTACGAGCAGTACTTC
TRBJ1-2 NA TRBV6-1 NA CASSESYRVGKGYTF TGTGCCAGCAGTGAATCTTACAGGGTGGGGAAGGGCTACACCTTC
TRBJ2-7 NA TRBV7-2 few CASSFQRGEQYF TGTGCCAGCAGCTTTCAGAGGGGCGAGCAGTACTTC